The rows below give T cell receptor beta chains drawn from one sample of a study of blood T cell repertoires in COVID-19. Clones were read by immunoSEQ multiplex PCR, and TCRdb kept only the in-frame ones, dropping some. There are hundreds of thousands of clones in the sample; about 80% occur only once, and 2.5% to 3% lies in the top ten. The material sequenced was peripheral blood. Receptor source: a woman between 35 and 50 years old with active or convalescent COVID-19. CDR3s include the opening cysteine and the closing phenylalanine or tryptophan. A D gene is named only where the DNA matches it firmly. Not all rows give a size; the values are once, few, many and, for expanded clones, a class.

clone size: -; CDR3 length: 15; V gene: TRBV18; D gene: TRBD1; J gene: TRBJ1-4; CDR3 protein: CASSFGQGSNEKLFF; CDR3 DNA: TGTGCCAGCTCGTTCGGACAGGGGTCGAATGAAAAACTGTTTTTT
clone size: -; CDR3 length: 17; V gene: TRBV11-2; D gene: -; J gene: TRBJ2-3; CDR3 protein: CASSSPRGGGGTDTQYF; CDR3 DNA: TGTGCCAGCAGCTCCCCGAGGGGGGGAGGGGGCACAGATACGCAGTATTTT
clone size: once; CDR3 length: 13; V gene: TRBV5-1; D gene: TRBD1; J gene: TRBJ1-1; CDR3 protein: CASSLAGTAEAFF; CDR3 DNA: TGCGCCAGCAGCTTGGCGGGGACAGCTGAAGCTTTCTTT
clone size: few; CDR3 length: 15; V gene: TRBV11-2; D gene: TRBD1; J gene: TRBJ1-1; CDR3 protein: CASSSTGRMDTEAFF; CDR3 DNA: TGTGCCAGCAGTTCGACAGGGCGGATGGACACTGAAGCTTTCTTT
clone size: -; CDR3 length: 13; V gene: TRBV20-1; D gene: -; J gene: TRBJ1-2; CDR3 protein: CSASHQTHYGYTF; CDR3 DNA: TGCAGTGCTAGTCACCAAACACACTATGGCTACACCTTC
clone size: -; CDR3 length: 14; V gene: TRBV2; D gene: -; J gene: TRBJ1-4; CDR3 protein: CASTQEGGDEKLFF; CDR3 DNA: TGTGCCAGCACCCAAGAGGGGGGGGATGAAAAACTGTTTTTT
clone size: -; CDR3 length: 14; V gene: TRBV24-1; D gene: -; J gene: TRBJ1-5; CDR3 protein: CATSDSQGFQPQHF; CDR3 DNA: TGTGCCACCAGTGATTCTCAGGGTTTCCAGCCCCAGCATTTT
clone size: -; CDR3 length: 14; V gene: TRBV18; D gene: -; J gene: TRBJ2-7; CDR3 protein: CASSPPSDKAGQYF; CDR3 DNA: TGTGCCAGCTCACCACCCTCGGACAAGGCTGGGCAGTACTTC
clone size: -; CDR3 length: 16; V gene: TRBV30; D gene: TRBD2; J gene: TRBJ2-1; CDR3 protein: CAWSAYGTSGRTEQFF; CDR3 DNA: TGTGCCTGGAGTGCTTACGGGACTAGCGGGAGAACGGAGCAGTTCTTC
clone size: -; CDR3 length: 14; V gene: TRBV5-1; D gene: -; J gene: TRBJ2-3; CDR3 protein: CASSAGDSTDTQYF; CDR3 DNA: TGCGCCAGCTCGGCGGGCGACAGCACAGATACGCAGTATTTT
clone size: -; CDR3 length: 13; V gene: TRBV7-9; D gene: -; J gene: TRBJ1-1; CDR3 protein: CASSLLTATEAFF; CDR3 DNA: TGTGCCAGCAGCTTATTGACAGCCACTGAAGCTTTCTTT
clone size: -; CDR3 length: 15; V gene: TRBV10-3; D gene: -; J gene: TRBJ1-1; CDR3 protein: CAIPRSTTLNREAFF; CDR3 DNA: TGTGCCATCCCCCGAAGCACTACCCTGAATCGTGAAGCTTTCTTT
clone size: -; CDR3 length: 11; V gene: TRBV9; D gene: -; J gene: TRBJ2-5; CDR3 protein: CASSVSETQYF; CDR3 DNA: TGTGCCAGCAGCGTATCGGAGACCCAGTACTTC
clone size: few; CDR3 length: 15; V gene: TRBV3-1/TRBV3-2; D gene: -; J gene: TRBJ1-2; CDR3 protein: CASSQDDGRGYGYTF; CDR3 DNA: TGTGCCAGCAGCCAAGATGATGGCAGGGGTTATGGCTACACCTTC
clone size: -; CDR3 length: 15; V gene: TRBV11-3; D gene: -; J gene: TRBJ1-5; CDR3 protein: CASSLSGDGNQPQHF; CDR3 DNA: TGTGCCAGCAGCTTATCAGGGGACGGCAATCAGCCCCAGCATTTT
clone size: few; CDR3 length: 15; V gene: TRBV9; D gene: TRBD1; J gene: TRBJ2-3; CDR3 protein: CASSVQGQGADTQYF; CDR3 DNA: TGTGCCAGCAGCGTACAGGGACAGGGTGCGGATACGCAGTATTTT
clone size: -; CDR3 length: 17; V gene: TRBV25-1; D gene: TRBD1; J gene: TRBJ1-2; CDR3 protein: CASSVGYATGANYGYTF; CDR3 DNA: TGTGCCAGCAGTGTCGGATACGCCACAGGGGCTAACTATGGCTACACCTTC
clone size: -; CDR3 length: 16; V gene: TRBV6-1; D gene: TRBD1; J gene: TRBJ1-2; CDR3 protein: CASSELPRDRGNGYTF; CDR3 DNA: TGTGCCAGCAGTGAGCTGCCCCGGGACAGGGGAAATGGCTACACCTTC
clone size: -; CDR3 length: 14; V gene: TRBV7-9; D gene: TRBD1; J gene: TRBJ1-1; CDR3 protein: CASSSPSGGTEAFF; CDR3 DNA: TGTGCCAGCAGCTCCCCCTCAGGGGGCACTGAAGCTTTCTTT
clone size: -; CDR3 length: 12; V gene: TRBV28; D gene: -; J gene: TRBJ2-2; CDR3 protein: CASSLSAGELFF; CDR3 DNA: TGTGCCAGCAGTTTGTCCGCGGGGGAGCTGTTTTTT
clone size: -; CDR3 length: 14; V gene: TRBV27; D gene: -; J gene: TRBJ1-6; CDR3 protein: CATGRGGLGSPLHF; CDR3 DNA: TGTGCCACCGGGAGGGGGGGTCTAGGTTCACCCCTCCACTTT
clone size: -; CDR3 length: 16; V gene: TRBV5-4; D gene: -; J gene: TRBJ1-6; CDR3 protein: CASSLGSGNYNSPLHF; CDR3 DNA: TGTGCCAGCAGCTTGGGATCAGGGAACTATAATTCACCCCTCCACTTT
clone size: -; CDR3 length: 14; V gene: TRBV6-5; D gene: -; J gene: TRBJ2-4; CDR3 protein: CASRTGLAKNIQYF; CDR3 DNA: TGTGCCAGCCGTACGGGACTAGCCAAAAACATTCAGTACTTC
clone size: -; CDR3 length: 15; V gene: TRBV19; D gene: TRBD1; J gene: TRBJ1-5; CDR3 protein: CASRGGQGGNQPQHF; CDR3 DNA: TGTGCCAGTAGGGGTGGACAGGGCGGCAATCAGCCCCAGCATTTT
clone size: -; CDR3 length: 14; V gene: TRBV10-3; D gene: -; J gene: TRBJ2-1; CDR3 protein: CAISEFSSYNEQFF; CDR3 DNA: TGTGCCATCAGTGAGTTCTCTTCCTACAATGAGCAGTTCTTC
clone size: -; CDR3 length: 16; V gene: TRBV19; D gene: -; J gene: TRBJ1-3; CDR3 protein: CASSVRRGSSGNTIYF; CDR3 DNA: TGTGCCAGTAGTGTTCGTCGAGGGTCCTCTGGAAACACCATATATTTT
clone size: -; CDR3 length: 13; V gene: TRBV7-3; D gene: -; J gene: TRBJ2-2; CDR3 protein: CASSSANTGELFF; CDR3 DNA: TGTGCCAGCAGCTCAGCGAACACCGGGGAGCTGTTTTTT
clone size: -; CDR3 length: 15; V gene: TRBV11-2; D gene: TRBD1; J gene: TRBJ1-1; CDR3 protein: CASSLDRGPGTEAFF; CDR3 DNA: TGTGCCAGCAGCTTGGACAGGGGCCCCGGCACTGAAGCTTTCTTT
clone size: -; CDR3 length: 15; V gene: TRBV7-2; D gene: -; J gene: TRBJ1-2; CDR3 protein: CASSLVSGGANGYTF; CDR3 DNA: TGTGCCAGCAGCTTAGTATCCGGGGGGGCGAATGGCTACACCTTC
clone size: -; CDR3 length: 16; V gene: TRBV5-1; D gene: -; J gene: TRBJ2-2; CDR3 protein: CASSLGGRSNTGELFF; CDR3 DNA: TGCGCCAGCAGCTTGGGGGGCCGGTCGAACACCGGGGAGCTGTTTTTT
clone size: once; CDR3 length: 18; V gene: TRBV7-9; D gene: -; J gene: TRBJ2-5; CDR3 protein: CASSFLREAGSKQETQYF; CDR3 DNA: TGTGCCAGCAGCTTCTTGCGAGAGGCAGGGTCGAAACAAGAGACCCAGTACTTC
clone size: -; CDR3 length: 17; V gene: TRBV11-3; D gene: -; J gene: TRBJ1-1; CDR3 protein: CASSLTALEDLFTEAFF; CDR3 DNA: TGTGCCAGCAGCTTGACAGCCCTCGAGGACCTGTTCACTGAAGCTTTCTTT
clone size: -; CDR3 length: 18; V gene: TRBV27; D gene: TRBD2; J gene: TRBJ2-3; CDR3 protein: CASSFRYRGLAGADTQYF; CDR3 DNA: TGTGCCAGCAGTTTTCGATATCGTGGGCTAGCGGGAGCAGATACGCAGTATTTT
clone size: -; CDR3 length: 13; V gene: TRBV6-5; D gene: -; J gene: TRBJ1-2; CDR3 protein: CASSYDGNYGYTF; CDR3 DNA: TGTGCCAGCAGTTACGATGGCAACTATGGCTACACCTTC
clone size: -; CDR3 length: 17; V gene: TRBV4-1; D gene: -; J gene: TRBJ2-5; CDR3 protein: CASSQEGGGGGGETQYF; CDR3 DNA: TGCGCCAGCAGCCAAGAAGGAGGCGGGGGCGGTGGAGAGACCCAGTACTTC
clone size: -; CDR3 length: 14; V gene: TRBV2; D gene: TRBD1; J gene: TRBJ1-1; CDR3 protein: CASSGQGRGTEAFF; CDR3 DNA: TGTGCCAGCAGTGGACAGGGGCGAGGGACTGAAGCTTTCTTT
clone size: -; CDR3 length: 11; V gene: TRBV10-3; D gene: -; J gene: TRBJ2-7; CDR3 protein: CAISDSYEQYF; CDR3 DNA: TGTGCCATCAGTGACTCGTACGAGCAGTACTTC